This is a list of T cell receptor beta chains from one sample in a study of shared clonotypes between healthy human individuals. TCRdb keeps only in-frame clones here, not all; method: immunoSEQ multiplex PCR. The table lists 2 million to 2.5 million clones, around 95% of them singletons. The sequencing sample was made of naive CD4+ T cells sorted from blood. These receptors all come from a man between 18 and 35 years old in good health. CDR3s include the opening cysteine and the closing phenylalanine or tryptophan. Fields, in order: clone size, D gene, J gene, V gene, CDR3 protein, CDR3 DNA. The D gene is left open where the match is weak. Only part of the rows carry a size: once, few, many, or a class if the clone is expanded.

abundance: once; d_gene: TRBD1; j_gene: TRBJ2-6; v_gene: TRBV7-9; CDR3aa: CASSQSGQGGAGANVLTF; CDR3nt: TGTGCCAGCTCCCAATCCGGACAGGGTGGGGCTGGGGCCAACGTCCTGACTTTC
abundance: -; d_gene: -; j_gene: TRBJ1-3; v_gene: TRBV9; CDR3aa: CASSVQYTGNTIYF; CDR3nt: TGTGCCAGCAGCGTCCAGTACACTGGAAACACCATATATTTT
abundance: -; d_gene: TRBD1; j_gene: TRBJ1-1; v_gene: TRBV5-1; CDR3aa: CASTGQGSATEAFF; CDR3nt: TGCGCCAGCACGGGACAGGGCTCGGCCACTGAAGCTTTCTTT
abundance: -; d_gene: TRBD2; j_gene: TRBJ2-3; v_gene: TRBV5-4; CDR3aa: CASSSGLAGGPYF; CDR3nt: TGTGCCAGCAGCTCCGGACTAGCGGGGGGCCCATATTTT
abundance: -; d_gene: -; j_gene: TRBJ2-5; v_gene: TRBV10-3; CDR3aa: CAISVGQLGETQYF; CDR3nt: TGTGCCATCAGTGTAGGACAACTCGGAGAGACCCAGTACTTC
abundance: -; d_gene: TRBD2; j_gene: TRBJ2-2; v_gene: TRBV11-2; CDR3aa: CASSPRLAGGVGELFF; CDR3nt: TGTGCCAGCAGCCCCCGACTAGCGGGAGGGGTTGGGGAGCTGTTTTTT
abundance: -; d_gene: TRBD1; j_gene: TRBJ1-2; v_gene: TRBV25-1; CDR3aa: CASRGPGQGSGYTF; CDR3nt: TGTGCCAGCAGAGGCCCGGGACAGGGTTCTGGCTACACCTTC
abundance: -; d_gene: -; j_gene: TRBJ1-6; v_gene: TRBV30; CDR3aa: CAWSGRNSPLHF; CDR3nt: TGTGCCTGGAGTGGCAGAAATTCACCCCTCCACTTT
abundance: -; d_gene: -; j_gene: TRBJ2-3; v_gene: TRBV6-1; CDR3aa: CASSVSGWDTQYF; CDR3nt: TGTGCCAGCAGTGTCTCGGGGTGGGATACGCAGTATTTT
abundance: -; d_gene: TRBD2; j_gene: TRBJ2-7; v_gene: TRBV10-3; CDR3aa: CAISESGLAGGTYEQYF; CDR3nt: TGTGCCATCAGTGAGTCGGGACTAGCGGGAGGGACCTACGAGCAGTACTTC
abundance: -; d_gene: TRBD1; j_gene: TRBJ1-2; v_gene: TRBV6-1; CDR3aa: CASRLPGQGPSGYTF; CDR3nt: TGTGCCAGCAGACTTCCGGGACAGGGTCCCTCGGGCTACACCTTC
abundance: -; d_gene: TRBD2; j_gene: TRBJ2-3; v_gene: TRBV9; CDR3aa: CASNLRAGGTDTQYF; CDR3nt: TGTGCCAGCAACCTCCGGGCGGGAGGCACAGATACGCAGTATTTT
abundance: -; d_gene: TRBD2; j_gene: TRBJ2-1; v_gene: TRBV7-9; CDR3aa: CASRLGGSGRSSYNEQFF; CDR3nt: TGTGCCAGCCGCTTGGGGGGTAGCGGGAGGAGCTCCTACAATGAGCAGTTCTTC
abundance: -; d_gene: TRBD2; j_gene: TRBJ2-5; v_gene: TRBV5-1; CDR3aa: CASSLGFGLAVETQYF; CDR3nt: TGCGCCAGCAGCTTGGGCTTCGGGCTAGCGGTAGAGACCCAGTACTTC
abundance: -; d_gene: -; j_gene: TRBJ1-2; v_gene: TRBV4-1; CDR3aa: CASSQLQGSNYGYTF; CDR3nt: TGCGCCAGCAGCCAACTACAGGGCTCGAACTATGGCTACACCTTC
abundance: -; d_gene: -; j_gene: TRBJ2-7; v_gene: TRBV27; CDR3aa: CASSSLGDSRLDEQYF; CDR3nt: TGTGCCAGCAGTTCCCTAGGGGACTCCCGCCTGGACGAGCAGTACTTC
abundance: -; d_gene: -; j_gene: TRBJ1-1; v_gene: TRBV6-6; CDR3aa: CASSYGGADTEAFF; CDR3nt: TGTGCCAGCAGTTATGGGGGCGCGGACACTGAAGCTTTCTTT
abundance: -; d_gene: -; j_gene: TRBJ1-1; v_gene: TRBV30; CDR3aa: CAWSRGAGTEAFF; CDR3nt: TGTGCCTGGAGTCGAGGGGCCGGCACTGAAGCTTTCTTT